The T cell receptor (beta chain) under discussion was sequenced for a study of blood T cell repertoires in COVID-19. Sequencing was performed with immunoSEQ multiplex PCR; in TCRdb, only in-frame clones are kept and a portion is missing. The data hold 200,000 or so clones, with about 88% observed a single time. The receptor was isolated from a woman aged 55-70 years with acute or convalescent COVID-19. Material for sequencing was peripheral blood.

The CDR3 DNA reads as TGTGCCAGCAGTGTTCGTAACTATGGCTACACCTTC. This sequence encodes CASSVRNYGYTF. The chain uses TRBV2 and TRBJ1-2; no firm D call. Trimming removed 4 bases at V and 1 base at J, with 4 bases between. This CDR3 spans 12 amino acids. In germline, CDR1 is SNHLY, CDR2 FYNNEI. Based on the CDR3 plus reference TRBV2 and TRBJ1-2, the full variable domain is EPEVTQTPSHQVTQMGQEVILRCVPISNHLYFYWYRQILGQKVEFLVSFYNNEISEKSEIFDDQFSVERPDGSNFTLKIRSTKLEDSAMYFCASSVRNYGYTFGSGTRLTVV.